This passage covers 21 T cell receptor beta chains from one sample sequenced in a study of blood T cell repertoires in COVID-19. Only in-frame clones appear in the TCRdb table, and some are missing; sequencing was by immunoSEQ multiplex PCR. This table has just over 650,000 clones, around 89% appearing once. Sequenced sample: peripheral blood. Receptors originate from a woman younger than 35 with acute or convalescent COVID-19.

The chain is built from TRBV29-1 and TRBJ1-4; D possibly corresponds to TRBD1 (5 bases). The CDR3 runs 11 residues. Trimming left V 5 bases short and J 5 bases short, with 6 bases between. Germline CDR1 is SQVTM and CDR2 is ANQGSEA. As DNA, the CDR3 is TGCAGCGTTAAGGGGAATGAAAAACTGTTTTTT. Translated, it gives CSVKGNEKLFF.

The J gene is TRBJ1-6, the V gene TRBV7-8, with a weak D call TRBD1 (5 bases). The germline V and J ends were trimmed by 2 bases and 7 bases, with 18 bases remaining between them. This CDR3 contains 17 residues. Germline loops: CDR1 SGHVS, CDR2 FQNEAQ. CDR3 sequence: CASSLRQGSTLNSPLHF. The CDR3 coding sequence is TGTGCCAGCAGCTTACGGCAGGGTAGCACATTGAATTCACCCCTCCACTTT. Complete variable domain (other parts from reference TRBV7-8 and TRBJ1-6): GAGVSQSPRYKVAKRGQDVALRCDPISGHVSLFWYQQALGQGPEFLTYFQNEAQLDKSGLPSDRFFAERPEGSVSTLKIQRTQQEDSAVYLCASSLRQGSTLNSPLHFGNGTRLTVT.

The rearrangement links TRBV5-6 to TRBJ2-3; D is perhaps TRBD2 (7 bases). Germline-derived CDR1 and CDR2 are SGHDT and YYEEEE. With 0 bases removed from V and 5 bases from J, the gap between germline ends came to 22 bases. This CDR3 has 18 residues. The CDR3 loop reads CASSLEEWAGATLDTQYF. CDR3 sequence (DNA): TGTGCCAGCAGCTTGGAGGAATGGGCGGGGGCGACGTTAGATACGCAGTATTTT.

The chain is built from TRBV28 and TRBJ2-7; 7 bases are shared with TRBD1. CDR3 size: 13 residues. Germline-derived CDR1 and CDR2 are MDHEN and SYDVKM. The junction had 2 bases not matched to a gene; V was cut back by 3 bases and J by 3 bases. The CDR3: CASSLGTVYEQYF. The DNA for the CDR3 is TGTGCCAGCAGTTTGGGGACAGTCTACGAGCAGTACTTC.

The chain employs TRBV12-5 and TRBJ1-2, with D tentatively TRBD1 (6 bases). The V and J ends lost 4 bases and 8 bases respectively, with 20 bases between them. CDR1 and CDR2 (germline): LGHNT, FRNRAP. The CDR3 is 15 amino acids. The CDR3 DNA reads TGTGCTAGTGGTTCCCACCCTGGACAGAAACAGGGCTACACCTTC. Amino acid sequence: CASGSHPGQKQGYTF.

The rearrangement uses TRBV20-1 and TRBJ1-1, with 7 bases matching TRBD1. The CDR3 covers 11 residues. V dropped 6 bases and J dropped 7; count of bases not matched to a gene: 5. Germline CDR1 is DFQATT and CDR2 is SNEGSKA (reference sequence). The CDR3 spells CSASQGGEAFF. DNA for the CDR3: TGCAGTGCCTCCCAGGGGGGTGAAGCTTTCTTT.

The CDR3 sequence is CASSLGQGARTEAFF. The CDR3 DNA reads TGTGCCAGCAGCCTAGGACAGGGGGCGCGCACTGAAGCTTTCTTT. The chain is built from TRBV5-5 and TRBJ1-1, with 11 positions matching TRBD1. Losses at the gene ends were 4 bases for V and 4 bases for J; bases not matched to a gene: 6. Germline assignment: CDR1 SGHKS and CDR2 YYEKEE (reference sequence). The CDR3 length is 15 residues.

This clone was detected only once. The CDR3 nucleotides are TGTGCCAGCAGCTTAGACCCAGTAACGCAGTATTTT. Protein sequence: CASSLDPVTQYF. This chain joins TRBV7-2 and TRBJ2-3; no reliable D call. V dropped 1 base and J dropped 9 bases, with 8 bases sitting between them. Germline V gives CDR1 SGHTA, CDR2 FQGNSA. This CDR3 spans 12 amino acids.

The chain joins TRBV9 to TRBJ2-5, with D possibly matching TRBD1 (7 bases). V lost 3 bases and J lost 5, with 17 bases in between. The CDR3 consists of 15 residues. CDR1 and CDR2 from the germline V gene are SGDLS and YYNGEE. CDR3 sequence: CASSDGGGGKETQYF. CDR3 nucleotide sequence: TGTGCCAGCAGCGATGGTGGAGGGGGCAAGGAGACCCAGTACTTC.

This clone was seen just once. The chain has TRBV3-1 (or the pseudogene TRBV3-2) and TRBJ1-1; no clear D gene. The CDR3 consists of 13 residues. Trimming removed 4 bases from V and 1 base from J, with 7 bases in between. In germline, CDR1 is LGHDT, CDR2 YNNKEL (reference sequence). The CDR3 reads CASSLNTNTEAFF. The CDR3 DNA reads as TGTGCCAGCAGCCTTAACACGAACACTGAAGCTTTCTTT.

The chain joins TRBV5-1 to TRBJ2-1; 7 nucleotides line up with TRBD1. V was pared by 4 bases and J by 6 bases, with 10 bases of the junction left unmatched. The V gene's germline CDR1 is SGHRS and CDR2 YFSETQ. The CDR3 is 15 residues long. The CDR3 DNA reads TGCGCCAGCAGCGCTGACAGGGCCTTCGGCAATGAGCAGTTCTTC. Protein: CASSADRAFGNEQFF.

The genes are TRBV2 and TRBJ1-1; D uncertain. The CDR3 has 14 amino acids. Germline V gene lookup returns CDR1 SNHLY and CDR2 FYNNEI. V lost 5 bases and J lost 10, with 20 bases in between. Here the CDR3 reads CASSYRPVRDPAFF. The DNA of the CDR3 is TGTGCCAGCAGTTACCGACCCGTGAGGGATCCAGCTTTCTTT.

The CDR3 loop reads CAWSNDAGTGPGYTF. For the CDR3, the DNA is TGTGCCTGGAGCAACGACGCCGGGACAGGGCCCGGCTACACCTTC. This chain connects TRBV30 to TRBJ1-2; TRBD1 aligns across 9 bases. V lost 3 bases, J lost 8 bases, and 13 bases stayed unmatched. In germline, CDR1 is GTSNPN, CDR2 SVGIG (reference sequence). The CDR3 runs 15 residues.

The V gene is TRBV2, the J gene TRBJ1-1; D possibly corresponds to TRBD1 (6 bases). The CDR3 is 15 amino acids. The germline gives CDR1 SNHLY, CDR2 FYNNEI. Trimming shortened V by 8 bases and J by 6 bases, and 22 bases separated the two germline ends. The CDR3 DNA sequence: TGTGCCAGCCTACAGGGAGTCGAGATGGTCGCTGAAGCTTTCTTT. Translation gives CASLQGVEMVAEAFF.

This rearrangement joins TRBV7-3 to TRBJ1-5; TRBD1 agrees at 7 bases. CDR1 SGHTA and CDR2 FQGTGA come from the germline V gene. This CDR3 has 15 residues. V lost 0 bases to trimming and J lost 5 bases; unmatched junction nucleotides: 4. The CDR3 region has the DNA TGTGCCAGCAGCTTAACAGGGGGCGGGGATCAGCCCCAGCATTTT. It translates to CASSLTGGGDQPQHF.

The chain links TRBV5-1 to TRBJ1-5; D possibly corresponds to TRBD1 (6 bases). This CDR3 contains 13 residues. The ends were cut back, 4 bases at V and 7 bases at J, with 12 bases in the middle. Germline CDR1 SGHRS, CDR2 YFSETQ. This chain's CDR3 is CASSTTGHQPQHF. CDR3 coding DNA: TGCGCCAGCAGCACAACGGGACACCAGCCCCAGCATTTT.

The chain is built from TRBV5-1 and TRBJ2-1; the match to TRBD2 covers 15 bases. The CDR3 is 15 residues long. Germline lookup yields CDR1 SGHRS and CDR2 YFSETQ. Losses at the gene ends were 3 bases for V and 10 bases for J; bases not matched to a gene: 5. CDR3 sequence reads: CASSSGLAGGYEQFF. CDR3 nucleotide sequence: TGCGCCAGCAGCTCGGGACTAGCGGGGGGTTACGAGCAGTTCTTC.

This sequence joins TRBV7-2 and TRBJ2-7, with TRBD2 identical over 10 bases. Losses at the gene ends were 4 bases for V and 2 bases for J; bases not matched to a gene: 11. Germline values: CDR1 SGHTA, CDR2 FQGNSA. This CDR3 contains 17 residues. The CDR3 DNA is TGTGCCAGCAGCTCGAGCGGGGGGGCCTGGGTCGCCTACGAGCAGTACTTC. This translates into CASSSSGGAWVAYEQYF.

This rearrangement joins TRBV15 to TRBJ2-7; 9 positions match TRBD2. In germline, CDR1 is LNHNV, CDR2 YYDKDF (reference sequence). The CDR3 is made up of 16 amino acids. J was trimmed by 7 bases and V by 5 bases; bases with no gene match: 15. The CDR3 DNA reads TGTGCCACCAGCCCTCCGGAGCGGGGGGCCCTTCAGGAGCAGTACTTC. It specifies CATSPPERGALQEQYF.

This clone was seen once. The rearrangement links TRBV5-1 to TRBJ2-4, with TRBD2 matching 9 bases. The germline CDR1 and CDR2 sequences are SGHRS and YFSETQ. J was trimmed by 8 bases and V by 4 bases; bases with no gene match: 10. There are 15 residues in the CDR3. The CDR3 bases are TGCGCCAGCAGCCGAGAGCCGGCTAGCGGGGACATTCAGTACTTC. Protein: CASSREPASGDIQYF.

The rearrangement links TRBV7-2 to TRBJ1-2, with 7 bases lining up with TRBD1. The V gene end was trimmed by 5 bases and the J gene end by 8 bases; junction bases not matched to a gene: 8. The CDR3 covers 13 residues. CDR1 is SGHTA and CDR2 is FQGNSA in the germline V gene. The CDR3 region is CASSLDRVEGYTF. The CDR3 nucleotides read TGTGCCAGCAGCCTTGACAGGGTAGAGGGCTACACCTTC.